The clone carrying this TCR beta chain showed up just a few times. Its cognate antigen is unknown. Different DNA sequences within this sample yield the same CDR3. The data derive from a study of tissue T cells after allogeneic stem cell transplantation. The method was immunoSEQ multiplex PCR; TCRdb's version includes in-frame clones alone and lacks a portion of them. The sample lists 6,300 or so clones, around 70% seen once, with around 7% in the top ten. Study results and caveats: Anatomically similar tissues had similar TCR repertoires within each patient.

Germline CDR1 LGHDT, CDR2 YNNKEL (reference sequence). The V gene lost 0 bases and the J gene lost 6 bases, with 6 bases spanning the gap. The length of the CDR3 is 13 residues. Sample: tissue from the rectum, taken at autopsy. The clonotype was recovered from a woman between 18 and 55 years old with breast cancer. The genes are TRBV3-1 (or the pseudogene TRBV3-2) and TRBJ1-5; D is undetermined. CDR3 in amino acids: CASSQDLGQPQHF. The CDR3, as DNA: TGTGCCAGCAGCCAAGATCTTGGTCAGCCCCAGCATTTT.